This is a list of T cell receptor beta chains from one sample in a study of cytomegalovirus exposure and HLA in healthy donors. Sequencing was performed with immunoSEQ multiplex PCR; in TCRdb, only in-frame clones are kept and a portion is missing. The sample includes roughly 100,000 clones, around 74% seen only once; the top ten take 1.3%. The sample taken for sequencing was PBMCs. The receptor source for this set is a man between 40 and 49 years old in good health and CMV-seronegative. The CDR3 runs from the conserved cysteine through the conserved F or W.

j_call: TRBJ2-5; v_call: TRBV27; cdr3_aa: CASSLARGSETQYF
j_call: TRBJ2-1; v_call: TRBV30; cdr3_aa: CAWSLAGANYNEQFF
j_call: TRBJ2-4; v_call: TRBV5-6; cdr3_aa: CASSLARGGVAKNIQYF
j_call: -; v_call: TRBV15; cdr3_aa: CATSRERSRGYEQYF
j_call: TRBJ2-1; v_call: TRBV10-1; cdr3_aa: CASSESGAGAVPYNEQFF
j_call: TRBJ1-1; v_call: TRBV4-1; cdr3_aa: CASSQDPGQGFTEAFF
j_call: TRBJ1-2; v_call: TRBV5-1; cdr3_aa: CASSVTGGNYGYTF
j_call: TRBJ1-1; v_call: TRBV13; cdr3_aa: CASSPLEGNTEAFF
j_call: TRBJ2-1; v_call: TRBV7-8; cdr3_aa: CASSLIAGVYYNEQFF
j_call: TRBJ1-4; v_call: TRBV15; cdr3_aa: CATSSPPRREKLFF
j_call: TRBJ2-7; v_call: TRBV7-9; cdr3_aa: CSSSFLSYEQYF
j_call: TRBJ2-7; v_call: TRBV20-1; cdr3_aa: CSANRDYEQYF
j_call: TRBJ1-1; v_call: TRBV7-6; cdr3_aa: CASRLRTDHEAFF
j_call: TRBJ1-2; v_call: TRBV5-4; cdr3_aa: CASSWGEGERPNYGYTF
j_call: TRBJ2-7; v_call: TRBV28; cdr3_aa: CASGGAKVYEQYF
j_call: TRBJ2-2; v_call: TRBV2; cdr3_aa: CARGTGNTGELFF
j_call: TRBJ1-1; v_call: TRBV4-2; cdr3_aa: CASNRQGNTEAFF
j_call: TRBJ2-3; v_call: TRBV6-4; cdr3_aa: CASSPGQRDTDTQYF
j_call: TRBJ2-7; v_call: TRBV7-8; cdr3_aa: CASSSLAFSPASGRNEQYF
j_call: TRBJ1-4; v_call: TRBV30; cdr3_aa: CASKKGAATEKLFF
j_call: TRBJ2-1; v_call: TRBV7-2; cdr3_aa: CASSLTAPGQFIF
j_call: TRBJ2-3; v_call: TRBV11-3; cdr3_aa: CASSLGGGGSTDTQYF
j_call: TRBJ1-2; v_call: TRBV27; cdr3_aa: CASSYREGTYGYTF
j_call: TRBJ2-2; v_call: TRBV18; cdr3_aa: CASSQETVTGELFF
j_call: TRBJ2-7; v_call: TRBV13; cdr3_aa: CASSRREAYEQYF
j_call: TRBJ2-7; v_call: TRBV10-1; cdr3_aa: CASSSGVDSYEQYF
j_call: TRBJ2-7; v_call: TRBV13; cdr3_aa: CASSPRAGTGAYEQYF
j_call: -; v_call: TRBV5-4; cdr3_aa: CASSLVGGPYNEQFF
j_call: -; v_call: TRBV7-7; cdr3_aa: CASSPTGASYEQYF
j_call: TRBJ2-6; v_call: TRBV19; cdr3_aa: CASSTARSSGANVLTF
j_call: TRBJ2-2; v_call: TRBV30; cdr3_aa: CAWSVTGTDTGELFF
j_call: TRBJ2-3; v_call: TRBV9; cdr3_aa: CASSVPLGGGSTDTQYF
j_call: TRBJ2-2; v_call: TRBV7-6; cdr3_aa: CASSLYNVGTGHTGELFF
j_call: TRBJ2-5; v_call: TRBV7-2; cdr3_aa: CASSPPSVETQYF
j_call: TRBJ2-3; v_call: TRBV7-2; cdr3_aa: CASSLAQTDTQYF
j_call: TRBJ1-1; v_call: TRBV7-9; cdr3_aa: CSSSLGHEAFF
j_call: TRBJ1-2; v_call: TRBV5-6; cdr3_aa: CASSLEHLRAVYGYTF